The 32 T cell receptor beta chains below all came from one sample that was sequenced in a study of breast tumors, draining lymph nodes, adjacent tissues. TCRdb redid the calling of the multiplex PCR reads with MiXCR, one entry per CDR3 protein. The profile shows some 66,000 distinct CDR3 sequences, approximately 57% of them singletons. The sample was breast tumor tissue. The receptors here all came from a female donor with breast cancer. Some clones in this sample may be carry-over from other donors' samples.

This clonotype was seen just once. The chain employs TRBV7-2 and TRBJ2-1; D call uncertain. This CDR3 comprises 12 residues. Trimming stripped 1 base from V and 13 bases from J, with 11 bases between. Per the germline V gene, CDR1 is SGHTA and CDR2 is FQGNSA. The CDR3 loop reads CASSLVQQIQFF. The CDR3 nucleotides are TGTGCCAGCAGCTTAGTACAACAAATCCAGTTCTTC. Full variable domain (missing parts from reference TRBV7-2 and TRBJ2-1): GAGVSQSPSNKVTEKGKDVELRCDPISGHTALYWYRQSLGQGLEFLIYFQGNSAPDKSGLPSDRFSAERTGGSVSTLTIQRTQQEDSAVYLCASSLVQQIQFFGPGTRLTVL.

The V and J genes are TRBV6-5 and TRBJ1-5; 8 nucleotides agree with TRBD1. This CDR3 is built from 17 residues. CDR1 is MNHEY, CDR2 SVGAGI, per germline. V was pared by 4 bases and J by 0 bases, with 8 bases of the junction left unmatched. The CDR3 coding sequence is TGTGCCAGCAGTTCAGGGGGCGCCGCAGATAGCAATCAGCCCCAGCATTTT. Translated, it gives CASSSGGAADSNQPQHF.

In this sample, this clonotype turned up many times. The V call is TRBV5-5, the J call TRBJ2-2; D uncertain. Trimming stripped 0 bases from V and 4 bases from J, with 4 bases between. CDR3 length equals 13 residues. Looked up from germline, CDR1 is SGHKS and CDR2 is YYEKEE (reference sequence). The CDR3 sequence is CASSLGSTGELFF. CDR3 DNA: TGTGCCAGCAGCTTGGGCAGCACCGGGGAGCTGTTTTTT.

In its sample, this clonotype was seen once. The chain couples TRBV12-3 or TRBV12-4 to TRBJ2-5; D not certain. Trimming cost V 5 bases and J 9 bases, with 13 bases left between them. The CDR3 has 12 residues. This chain's CDR3 is CASSPANQPQYF. DNA of the CDR3: TGTGCCAGCAGTCCGGCGAATCAGCCCCAGTACTTC.

There are many counts of this clonotype. This chain uses TRBV2 with TRBJ1-6, with D maybe TRBD1 (5 bases). Trimming stripped 4 bases from V and 6 bases from J, with 10 bases between. CDR3 length equals 14 residues. Looked up from germline, CDR1 is SNHLY and CDR2 is FYNNEI. In DNA form, the CDR3 reads TGTGCCAGCAGTGGGACATCTTCTAATTCACCCCTCCACTTT. This gives the protein CASSGTSSNSPLHF.

A word on this clonotype: The DNA is left out, because the CDR3 cannot be placed on it with certainty; the CDR3 is given as TCRdb lists it. V and J are TRBV5-1 and TRBJ2-6. The germline V gene has CDR1 SGHRS and CDR2 YFSETQ. The CDR3 spans 20 amino acids, including both terminal residues. The CDR3 loop reads CASSLLDGTEAFFGANVLTF.

J is TRBJ2-7 and V is TRBV6-5, with TRBD1 as a possible D gene (6 bases). V gave up 2 bases and J gave up 6 bases, with 11 bases separating them. Germline V CDR1 and CDR2: MNHEY, SVGAGI. The CDR3 runs to 13 residues. This CDR3 is CASSYSRGREQYF. CDR3 nucleotide sequence: TGTGCCAGCAGTTACAGCAGGGGTCGCGAGCAGTACTTC.

In its sample, this clonotype was seen a few times. The chain is built from TRBV7-9 and TRBJ1-1, with 7 bases lining up with TRBD1. The germline V gene has CDR1 SEHNR and CDR2 FQNEAQ (reference sequence). The junction had 2 bases not matched to a gene; V was cut back by 1 base and J by 0 bases. The CDR3 spans 15 residues. The CDR3 sequence: CASSLVDRMNTEAFF. CDR3 nucleotides: TGTGCCAGCAGCTTAGTGGACAGGATGAACACTGAAGCTTTCTTT.

This clonotype has at least ten counts. A much bigger clone sits one base away, suggesting this may be a read error. The V gene is TRBV20-1, the J gene TRBJ2-7, with 9 bases fitting TRBD2. CDR1 DFQATT and CDR2 SNEGSKA come from the germline V gene (reference sequence). The trim removed 0 bases at V and 2 bases at J, leaving 5 bases unmatched. The CDR3 length is 15 residues. The CDR3 DNA reads TGCAGTGCTAGAGAACCCCTAGCGGGGCCCTACGAGCAGTACTTC. Protein product: CSAREPLAGPYEQYF.

In this sample, this clonotype turned up many times. This chain uses TRBV7-2 with TRBJ2-7; 8 nucleotides agree with TRBD1. V lost 5 bases to trimming and J lost 2 bases; unmatched junction nucleotides: 2. Germline CDR1 is SGHTA and CDR2 is FQGNSA. This CDR3 comprises 13 residues. CDR3 sequence: CASSRQGPYEQYF. Here the CDR3 DNA reads TGTGCCAGCAGCCGACAGGGGCCCTACGAGCAGTACTTC.

This clonotype has just one count. The genes are TRBV4-1 and TRBJ2-2; 16 positions match TRBD2. Germline loops: CDR1 MGHRA, CDR2 YSYEKL. The CDR3 is 20 residues long. J was trimmed by 8 bases and V by 0 bases; bases with no gene match: 12. In DNA form, the CDR3 reads TGCGCCAGCAGCCAAGATCCACCGGGACTAGCGGGAGGGAAATCGGGGGAGCTGTTTTTT. Translated: CASSQDPPGLAGGKSGELFF.

This rearrangement joins TRBV6-6 to TRBJ1-2, with TRBD1 matching 7 bases. The germline gives CDR1 MNHNY, CDR2 SVGAGI (reference sequence). With 6 bases clipped from V and 9 bases from J, the junction kept 13 bases outside the gene matches. The CDR3 totals 14 residues. The CDR3 bases are TGTGCCAGCAGCAAGGAGGGGGCCAGAGAAAGCTACACCTTC. Protein sequence: CASSKEGARESYTF.

This chain uses TRBV20-1 with TRBJ1-1, with a weak D call TRBD1 (5 bases). The V gene lost 2 bases and the J gene lost 4 bases, with 11 bases spanning the gap. Germline V gives CDR1 DFQATT, CDR2 SNEGSKA (reference sequence). The CDR3 has 13 residues. As DNA, the CDR3 is TGCAGTGCTAGACTAGGGGAAGGCACTGAAGCTTTCTTT. This translates into CSARLGEGTEAFF.

This clonotype has a count of ten or more. The chain employs TRBV15 and TRBJ2-4; unclear D gene. This CDR3 contains 13 residues. Trimming shortened V by 3 bases and J by 4 bases, and 7 bases separated the two germline ends. CDR1 and CDR2 from the germline V gene are LNHNV and YYDKDF (reference sequence). The CDR3 coding sequence is TGTGCCACCAGCAGGGAATCGAAAAACATTCAGTACTTC. This gives the protein CATSRESKNIQYF.

A single count supports this clonotype. Compared with germline, one end of the junction differs, possibly owing to a read error. This rearrangement joins TRBV5-4 to TRBJ2-7; TRBD2 agrees at 11 bases. CDR3 length equals 16 residues. The V gene's germline CDR1 is SGHNT and CDR2 YYREEE (reference sequence). The CDR3 sequence: CASNQDTSGSLYEQYF. CDR3 nucleotides: TGCGCCAGCAACCAAGATACTAGCGGGAGTCTTTACGAGCAGTACTTC.

This clonotype was recorded only once. The junction departs from germline at one end; a sequencing error may be responsible. The chain links TRBV6-5 to TRBJ2-7; 8 positions match TRBD2. The length of the CDR3 is 16 residues. From germline, CDR1 is MNHEY and CDR2 SVGAGI. CDR3 in amino acids: CASSHSRASGLREQYF. CDR3 bases: TGTGCCAGCAGTCACTCGAGGGCTAGCGGGCTGAGGGAGCAGTACTTC.

The CDR3 protein is CASSDSYNEQFF. The CDR3 DNA reads TGTGCCAGCAGCGACAGCTACAATGAGCAGTTCTTC. The chain recombines TRBV9 with TRBJ2-1, with D uncertain. The CDR3 is 12 residues long. Germline V gives CDR1 SGDLS, CDR2 YYNGEE. Trimming cost V 3 bases and J 3 bases, with 4 bases left between them.

V is TRBV6-5 and J is TRBJ1-3; D not certain. V lost 2 bases and J 2 bases, leaving 4 bases between the germline ends. Germline-derived CDR1 and CDR2 are MNHEY and SVGAGI. The CDR3 contains 13 residues. The CDR3 coding sequence is TGTGCCAGCAGTTACCGTGCTGGAAACACCATATATTTT. It codes for CASSYRAGNTIYF.

The chain carries TRBV2 and TRBJ1-1; a weak D match, TRBD1 (5 bases). The CDR3 is 16 amino acids. Trimming took 5 bases from V and 2 from J, leaving 18 bases between them. Germline values: CDR1 SNHLY, CDR2 FYNNEI. The CDR3 protein is CASSLDSYSGNTEAFF. The CDR3 DNA reads as TGTGCCAGCAGTTTAGACAGTTACTCTGGAAACACTGAAGCTTTCTTT. Complete variable domain (other parts from reference TRBV2 and TRBJ1-1): EPEVTQTPSHQVTQMGQEVILRCVPISNHLYFYWYRQILGQKVEFLVSFYNNEISEKSEIFDDQFSVERPDGSNFTLKIRSTKLEDSAMYFCASSLDSYSGNTEAFFGQGTRLTVV.

Points on this clonotype: A much larger clone differs from this one at a single base, so this may be a read error. This sequence joins TRBV20-1 and TRBJ2-3; 8 bases are shared with TRBD2. The V gene's germline CDR1 is DFQATT and CDR2 SNEGSKA (reference sequence). V gave up 2 bases and J gave up 4 bases; unmatched junction bases: 14. The CDR3 sequence is 17 residues long. CDR3 bases: TGCAGTGCTAGACCCCCGAGCGGGAGTACGGTCGCAGATACGCAGTATTTT. This sequence encodes CSARPPSGSTVADTQYF.

The table lists this clonotype with many counts. The chain couples TRBV4-3 to TRBJ1-2; no firm D call. V was cut by 0 bases and J by 5 bases, with 13 bases left in between. CDR1 is LGHNA, CDR2 YSLEER, per germline. The CDR3 sequence is 15 residues long. CDR3 nucleotides: TGCGCCAGCAGCCAAGATCGAGGACGGTTGTATGGCTACACCTTC. Translation: CASSQDRGRLYGYTF.

This chain uses TRBV29-1 with TRBJ2-1; tentatively, D is TRBD1 or TRBD2 (5 bases each). This CDR3 contains 10 residues. V shed 7 bases and J shed 9 bases, with 10 bases lying between them. From germline, CDR1 is SQVTM and CDR2 ANQGSEA. For the CDR3, the DNA is TGCAGCGCCTCCGGGACTGAGCAGTTCTTC. As protein: CSASGTEQFF.

This chain joins TRBV6-4 and TRBJ2-3; the match to TRBD2 covers 8 bases. This CDR3 spans 19 amino acids. The V gene's germline CDR1 is MRHNA and CDR2 SNTAGT. J was trimmed by 8 bases and V by 4 bases; bases with no gene match: 23. The DNA of the CDR3 is TGTGCCAGCAGTGCCACCGGGGGAGGGGCCGGGAGGGTTGGGGGTACGCAGTATTTT. Translated: CASSATGGGAGRVGGTQYF.

In this sample, this clonotype turned up many times. The rearrangement joins TRBV6-1 to TRBJ2-3; either TRBD1 or TRBD2 may supply D (7 bases each). V was pared by 11 bases and J by 3 bases, with 24 bases between. Germline V gene lookup returns CDR1 MNHNS and CDR2 SASEGT. CDR3 length: 16 residues. The CDR3: CAGGGLYRGVTDTQYF. CDR3 in DNA: TGTGCCGGGGGGGGTCTGTACAGGGGAGTAACAGATACGCAGTATTTT.

The chain links TRBV7-6 to TRBJ2-1, with TRBD2 identical over 8 bases. CDR3 length: 17 amino acids. Germline assignment: CDR1 SGHVS and CDR2 FNYEAQ. The ends lost 5 bases at V and 4 bases at J; junction bases unmatched: 13. The CDR3 DNA sequence: TGTGCCAGCAGCACGCTTGCTCGGGGGGGCGGGTACAATGAGCAGTTCTTC. It specifies CASSTLARGGGYNEQFF. Full variable domain (rest looked up from reference TRBV7-6 and TRBJ2-1): GAGVSQSPRYKVTKRGQDVALRCDPISGHVSLYWYRQALGQGPEFLTYFNYEAQQDKSGLPNDRFSAERPEGSISTLTIQRTEQRDSAMYRCASSTLARGGGYNEQFFGPGTRLTVL.

This clonotype came up many times. This chain links TRBV28 with TRBJ2-5; 8 bases agree with TRBD1. The CDR3 consists of 14 residues. V lost 8 bases and J lost 1; bases outside the gene matches: 6. Germline assignment: CDR1 MDHEN and CDR2 SYDVKM. CDR3 sequence (DNA): TGTGCCAGCGCTCAGGGGGCGGGCCAAGAGACCCAGTACTTC. This encodes CASAQGAGQETQYF. The variable domain in full, completed from reference TRBV28 and TRBJ2-5, reads DVKVTQSSRYLVKRTGEKVFLECVQDMDHENMFWYRQDPGLGLRLIYFSYDVKMKEKGDIPEGYSVSREKKERFSLILESASTNQTSMYLCASAQGAGQETQYFGPGTRLLVL.

The rearrangement links TRBV29-1 to TRBJ2-6; no firm D call. Germline loops: CDR1 SQVTM, CDR2 ANQGSEA. This CDR3 has 17 amino acids. V lost 6 bases to trimming and J lost 2 bases, with 20 bases between them. The CDR3, as DNA: TGCAGCGTGGTCATCGGTACAGCTAGAACTGGGGCCAACGTCCTGACTTTC. Translating gives CSVVIGTARTGANVLTF. The full variable domain, in which reference TRBV29-1 and TRBJ2-6 provide the parts outside the CDR3, is SAVISQKPSRDICQRGTSLTIQCQVDSQVTMMFWYRQQPGQSLTLIATANQGSEATYESGFVIDKFPISRPNLTFSTLTVSNMSPEDSSIYLCSVVIGTARTGANVLTFGAGSRLTVL.

This clonotype was counted once. The genes are TRBV2 and TRBJ2-5, with 7 bases fitting TRBD1. In germline, CDR1 is SNHLY, CDR2 FYNNEI. The CDR3 sequence is 14 residues long. The junction had 5 bases not matched to a gene; V was cut back by 6 bases and J by 1 base. The CDR3 DNA is TGTGCCAGCAGCAGACAGGGTTCCCAAGAGACCCAGTACTTC. As protein: CASSRQGSQETQYF.

This clonotype was seen repeatedly, ten times or more. The chain carries TRBV5-6 and TRBJ2-3, with TRBD2 matching 9 bases. CDR1 is SGHDT and CDR2 is YYEEEE in the germline V gene. There are 17 residues in the CDR3. After removal of 2 bases from V and 6 bases from J, the junction contained 13 bases not matched to a gene. CDR3 region: CASSFMYGGGAGDTQYF. The CDR3, as DNA: TGTGCCAGCAGCTTTATGTACGGCGGGGGGGCCGGGGATACGCAGTATTTT.

This rearrangement joins TRBV10-3 to TRBJ1-6; no clear D gene. Germline V gene data show CDR1 as ENHRY and CDR2 as SYGVKD. V was shortened by 0 bases and J by 8 bases, with 5 bases between the two germline ends. CDR3 length equals 13 residues. The CDR3 region is CAISESADSPLHF. The DNA for the CDR3 is TGTGCCATCAGTGAGTCGGCGGATTCACCCCTCCACTTT.

V is TRBV19 and J is TRBJ2-3; 8 bases align to TRBD2. Germline values: CDR1 LNHDA, CDR2 SQIVND (reference sequence). V gave up 10 bases and J gave up 2 bases; unmatched junction bases: 8. This CDR3 has 14 amino acids. DNA for the CDR3: TGTGCCACCTACTCGGGAGGGCCCACAGATACGCAGTATTTT. Encoded protein: CATYSGGPTDTQYF.

This clonotype was counted once. The chain couples TRBV24-1 to TRBJ2-2, with 10 bases matching TRBD1. CDR3 length: 16 residues. CDR1 and CDR2 from the germline V gene are KGHDR and SFDVKD. V dropped 4 bases and J dropped 5; count of bases not matched to a gene: 6. The CDR3 nucleotides read TGTGCCACCAGTGACACTGGACAGGGGGGAACCGGGGAGCTGTTTTTT. Its translation is CATSDTGQGGTGELFF.